The 8 T cell receptor beta chains below all came from one sample that was sequenced in a study of T-cell reconstitution after alpha-beta-depleted transplantation in children. Preparation of the TCRbeta library used unique molecular identifiers. Each CDR3 protein is one row after TCRdb ran MiXCR on the PCR reads. The table shows about 540,000 distinct CDR3 sequences, with about 16% occurring only once. The sample consisted of PBMCs from the stem cell graft donor, taken from the stem cell graft. These receptors originate from a human donor who donated a stem cell graft to a child with acute lymphoblastic leukemia.

This chain links TRBV20-1 with TRBJ1-5; the match to TRBD1 covers 7 bases. CDR1 and CDR2 (germline): DFQATT, SNEGSKA (reference sequence). The CDR3 covers 12 residues. Germline trimming cut 7 bases from V and 7 bases from J; bases unmatched to any gene: 7. The CDR3 here is CSVRQGGQPQHF. CDR3 coding DNA: TGCAGTGTCCGACAGGGTGGACAGCCCCAGCATTTT.

The chain employs TRBV12-3 or TRBV12-4 and TRBJ2-7; a weak D match, TRBD2 (6 bases). This CDR3 region has 15 residues. V dropped 4 bases and J dropped 0 bases, with 13 bases sitting between them. CDR3 in amino acids: CASSWVAGTSYEQYF. As DNA, the CDR3 is TGTGCCAGCAGTTGGGTGGCGGGGACCTCCTACGAGCAGTACTTC.

CDR3 sequence reads: CASSDRDRQPQHF. Written as DNA, the CDR3 is TGTGCCAGCAGCGACAGGGACAGACAGCCCCAGCATTTT. The chain couples TRBV7-9 to TRBJ1-5, with 7 nucleotides matching TRBD1. The CDR3 loop spans 13 amino acids. Trimming removed 5 bases from V and 7 bases from J; junction bases left unmatched: 5. Germline values: CDR1 SEHNR, CDR2 FQNEAQ (reference sequence).

The CDR3 region has the DNA TGTGCCAGCAGTTCACTCGAGGGGGGTCCGGTAGAGACCCAGTACTTC. This codes for CASSSLEGGPVETQYF. The rearrangement links TRBV6-5 to TRBJ2-5; D is possibly TRBD1 or TRBD2 (6 bases each). Trimming left V 4 bases short and J 4 bases short, with 19 bases between. This CDR3 is 16 amino acids long. Germline V gene data show CDR1 as MNHEY and CDR2 as SVGAGI.

This clonotype has a handful of counts. V gene TRBV6-5 combines with J gene TRBJ1-1; maybe TRBD1 (6 bases). Looked up from germline, CDR1 is MNHEY and CDR2 is SVGAGI. The CDR3 is 15 amino acids. V was trimmed by 2 bases and J by 7 bases, leaving 17 bases between them. The CDR3 nucleotides are TGTGCCAGCAGTTACCCGGACAGCCACGGCGATGAAGCTTTCTTT. Translation: CASSYPDSHGDEAFF.

The rearrangement uses TRBV5-1 and TRBJ2-1; 10 bases match TRBD2. The ends lost 4 bases at V and 5 bases at J; junction bases unmatched: 6. Germline lookup yields CDR1 SGHRS and CDR2 YFSETQ. CDR3 length: 15 residues. The CDR3 is CASSPLSGRDNEQFF. CDR3 sequence (DNA): TGCGCCAGCAGCCCATTGAGCGGGAGGGACAATGAGCAGTTCTTC.

The gene calls are TRBV12-3 or TRBV12-4 and TRBJ2-1; D is unclear. The germline V and J ends were trimmed by 6 bases and 9 bases, with 15 bases remaining between them. The CDR3 sequence is 13 residues long. The CDR3 nucleotides read TGTGCCAGCAGGGTCCGGTTGGCAGGTGAGCAGTTCTTC. Translating gives CASRVRLAGEQFF.

Turning to this clonotype: Relative to the germline gene, one junction end is altered; a read error may explain this. The chain joins TRBV27 to TRBJ2-7; D is uncertain. Germline V gene data show CDR1 as MNHEY and CDR2 as SMNVEV (reference sequence). This CDR3 region has 13 residues. This CDR3 reads CAGSFVASYEQYF. The CDR3 bases are TGTGCCGGCAGTTTCGTAGCTTCCTACGAGCAGTACTTC.